This TCR beta chain is drawn from a study of blood T cell repertoires in COVID-19. Data came from immunoSEQ multiplex PCR; TCRdb stores just in-frame clones and leaves some out. Counted here are 190,000 or so clones, about 87% occurring once; the ten biggest clones make up 2.7%. Source material: peripheral blood. This clonotype originated in a man aged 40-50 years with active or convalescent COVID-19.

The CDR3, as DNA: TGTGCCAGCAGGGCGTCGGGACTAGCCCTTCCCACCGGGGAGCTGTTTTTT. Its translation: CASRASGLALPTGELFF. V and J are TRBV2 and TRBJ2-2; 9 nucleotides match TRBD2. The germline V gene encodes CDR1 SNHLY and CDR2 FYNNEI. J gave up 4 bases and V 6 bases, and 12 bases lay outside the gene matches. CDR3 length: 17 amino acids.